Following are 21 T cell receptor beta chains from one sample sequenced in a study of CD8 T cells in Susac syndrome. Reverse transcription of roughly 0.45 to 1 ug RNA used random hexamers. One entry per CDR3 protein results from TCRdb running MiXCR on the immunoSEQ multiplex PCR reads. The data hold 130,000 to 150,000 distinct CDR3 sequences, with around 94% observed a single time. Source material: CD4+ T cells from PBMCs. The receptor set was obtained from a human donor in good health.

The genes are TRBV7-9 and TRBJ2-1; D is uncertain. The CDR3 extends over 15 amino acids. CDR1 is SEHNR, CDR2 FQNEAQ, per germline (reference sequence). V gave up 2 bases and J gave up 9 bases, with 17 bases separating them. CDR3 amino acids: CASSLSKSIWVEQFF. The CDR3 DNA reads TGTGCCAGCAGCTTATCCAAATCAATTTGGGTTGAGCAGTTCTTC. The full variable domain, with the rest looked up from reference TRBV7-9 and TRBJ2-1, is DTGVSQNPRHKITKRGQNVTFRCDPISEHNRLYWYRQTLGQGPEFLTYFQNEAQLEKSRLLSDRFSAERPKGSFSTLEIQRTEQGDSAMYLCASSLSKSIWVEQFFGPGTRLTVL.

The rearrangement uses TRBV24-1 and TRBJ2-3; 10 nucleotides match TRBD2. Germline assignment: CDR1 KGHDR and CDR2 SFDVKD. This CDR3 is 16 amino acids long. With 3 bases clipped from V and 3 bases from J, the junction kept 5 bases outside the gene matches. The CDR3 protein is CATSDLQREGTDTQYF. For the CDR3, the DNA is TGTGCCACCAGTGATCTCCAGCGGGAGGGAACAGATACGCAGTATTTT.

The V and J genes are TRBV3-1 and TRBJ2-6; 9 nucleotides align to TRBD1. The CDR3 is 17 residues long. Germline-derived CDR1 and CDR2 are LGHDT and YNNKEL (reference sequence). After removal of 4 bases from V and 1 base from J, the junction contained 5 bases not matched to a gene. CDR3 in amino acids: CASSLTGGASGANVLTF. DNA of the CDR3: TGTGCCAGCAGCCTAACAGGGGGCGCGTCTGGGGCCAACGTCCTGACTTTC.

This chain links TRBV20-1 with TRBJ2-2; 7 bases fit TRBD2. The ends lost 2 bases at V and 2 bases at J; junction bases unmatched: 5. Germline CDR1 DFQATT, CDR2 SNEGSKA (reference sequence). This CDR3 comprises 15 residues. CDR3 nucleotides: TGCAGTGCTAGAAGCGGGATAATAAACACCGGGGAGCTGTTTTTT. As protein: CSARSGIINTGELFF.

The chain combines TRBV5-5 with TRBJ1-1; D is perhaps TRBD1 (5 bases). The CDR3 covers 13 residues. Germline CDR1 reads SGHKS; CDR2 reads YYEKEE (reference sequence). The V and J ends lost 3 bases and 1 base respectively, with 7 bases between them. The CDR3 DNA reads TGTGCCAGCAGCTGGGACCCGAACACTGAAGCTTTCTTT. It encodes CASSWDPNTEAFF.

The CDR3 protein is CASSQDRSDANTGELFF. CDR3 in DNA: TGTGCCAGCAGCCAAGACCGGTCCGATGCGAACACCGGGGAGCTGTTTTTT. The J gene is TRBJ2-2, the V gene TRBV4-2, with D unclear. Trimming cost V 0 bases and J 0 bases, with 11 bases left between them. Germline CDR1 is LGHNA and CDR2 is YNFKEQ. There are 17 residues in the CDR3.

This chain uses TRBV18 with TRBJ2-3; tentative D call: TRBD1 (5 bases). V was pared by 0 bases and J by 7 bases, with 11 bases between. Germline V CDR1 and CDR2: KGHSH, LQKENI. The CDR3 is 14 residues long. CDR3 in amino acids: CASSPPSRANTQYF. In DNA, the CDR3 is TGTGCCAGCTCACCACCGAGCAGGGCAAATACGCAGTATTTT.

The chain links TRBV3-1 to TRBJ2-5, with D possibly called TRBD1 or TRBD2 (6 bases each). In germline, CDR1 is LGHDT, CDR2 YNNKEL (reference sequence). V lost 1 base and J lost 5, with 11 bases in between. This CDR3 region has 14 residues. The CDR3 sequence is CASSQGTGRETQYF. CDR3 sequence (DNA): TGTGCCAGCAGCCAAGGAACAGGGAGGGAGACCCAGTACTTC.

This chain connects TRBV7-9 to TRBJ2-1; 8 bases map to TRBD2. CDR1 and CDR2 (germline): SEHNR, FQNEAQ (reference sequence). The J segment lost 6 bases and the V segment lost 6 bases, leaving 16 bases of the junction unmatched. This CDR3 has 17 amino acids. CDR3 sequence (DNA): TGTGCCAGCAGACCTCTCTCTAGAGCGGGAGTCTCCAATGAGCAGTTCTTC. This codes for CASRPLSRAGVSNEQFF.

This sequence joins TRBV10-2 and TRBJ1-1, with D hard to call. From germline, CDR1 is WSHSY and CDR2 SAAADI. V lost 6 bases, J lost 7 bases, and 12 bases lay in between. The length of the CDR3 is 12 residues. CDR3 amino acids: CASSPDTLEAFF. The CDR3 DNA is TGCGCCAGCAGCCCCGACACCCTTGAAGCTTTCTTT.

The V gene is TRBV7-9, the J gene TRBJ2-1; 7 nucleotides agree with TRBD1. Unmatched junction bases numbered 3, after V lost 2 bases and J lost 5 bases. The CDR3 consists of 14 residues. CDR1 and CDR2 (germline): SEHNR, FQNEAQ (reference sequence). The CDR3 DNA follows: TGTGCCAGCAGCTTAACAGGGGCAGACAATGAGCAGTTCTTC. It specifies CASSLTGADNEQFF.

V usage is TRBV29-1 and J usage is TRBJ2-7; perhaps TRBD2 as D (5 bases). Germline CDR1 is SQVTM and CDR2 is ANQGSEA. Between the trimmed V and J ends, which lost 3 bases and 3 bases, there was a span of 12 bases. This CDR3 contains 13 residues. CDR3 amino acids: CSVEVGSGYEQYF. CDR3 bases: TGCAGCGTTGAGGTGGGGAGTGGCTACGAGCAGTACTTC.

This clonotype came up once. The chain carries TRBV18 and TRBJ2-1, with 9 bases fitting TRBD2. In germline, CDR1 is KGHSH, CDR2 LQKENI. V lost 1 base to trimming and J lost 6 bases; unmatched junction nucleotides: 4. The CDR3 has 15 residues. CDR3 sequence reads: CASSPRSGRFNEQFF. The DNA of the CDR3 is TGTGCCAGCTCACCACGAAGCGGGAGGTTCAATGAGCAGTTCTTC.

The chain links TRBV3-1 to TRBJ2-7, with D perhaps TRBD1 (6 bases). Germline V gene lookup returns CDR1 LGHDT and CDR2 YNNKEL (reference sequence). The CDR3 consists of 15 residues. V was cut by 1 base and J by 3 bases, with 13 bases left in between. CDR3 sequence reads: CASSQAGVQNYEQYF. The CDR3 DNA reads as TGTGCCAGCAGCCAAGCAGGGGTTCAAAACTACGAGCAGTACTTC.

The chain recombines TRBV6-1 with TRBJ1-1, with D perhaps matching TRBD1 (5 bases). V dropped 3 bases and J dropped 4 bases, with 9 bases sitting between them. From germline, CDR1 is MNHNS and CDR2 SASEGT. The CDR3 is 13 residues long. The CDR3 sequence: CASSEQGGTEAFF. In nucleotides, the CDR3 is TGTGCCAGCAGTGAGCAGGGTGGCACTGAAGCTTTCTTT.

The chain links TRBV12-3 or TRBV12-4 to TRBJ2-7, with D unresolved. CDR3 length: 12 residues. V shed 3 bases and J shed 3 bases, with 6 bases lying between them. CDR3 sequence: CASSLTIYEQYF. As DNA, the CDR3 is TGTGCCAGCAGTTTGACCATCTACGAGCAGTACTTC.

V is TRBV5-1 and J is TRBJ2-7, with D perhaps matching TRBD2 (6 bases). Between the trimmed V and J ends, which lost 0 bases and 2 bases, there was a span of 12 bases. The CDR3 loop spans 15 amino acids. The germline gives CDR1 SGHRS, CDR2 YFSETQ. The CDR3 nucleotides read TGCGCCAGCAGCTTGGAGGGTGGGAGGCCCTACGAGCAGTACTTC. Translation gives CASSLEGGRPYEQYF.

The chain links TRBV5-1 to TRBJ1-2, with TRBD1 identical over 7 bases. CDR3 length equals 13 residues. V lost 0 bases to trimming and J lost 7 bases; unmatched junction nucleotides: 3. Per germline, CDR1 SGHRS and CDR2 YFSETQ. Here the CDR3 reads CASSLEGAAGYTF. The CDR3 coding sequence is TGCGCCAGCAGCTTGGAGGGGGCCGCTGGCTACACCTTC.

CDR3 sequence (DNA): TGTGCCAGCTCACCAAACCGGGTCAAAGGCGGAATCACTGAAGCTTTCTTT. Translating gives CASSPNRVKGGITEAFF. The chain combines TRBV18 with TRBJ1-1; D is undetermined. Trimming stripped 2 bases from V and 4 bases from J, with 20 bases between. This CDR3 is 17 amino acids long. Germline V lookup: CDR1 KGHSH, CDR2 LQKENI. The whole variable domain, remainder taken from reference TRBV18 and TRBJ1-1, is NAGVMQNPRHLVRRRGQEARLRCSPMKGHSHVYWYRQLPEEGLKFMVYLQKENIIDESGMPKERFSAEFPKEGPSILRIQQVVRGDSAAYFCASSPNRVKGGITEAFFGQGTRLTVV.

The rearrangement joins TRBV7-2 to TRBJ2-3; tentative D call: TRBD1 (5 bases). V was trimmed by 5 bases and J by 4 bases, leaving 13 bases between them. CDR1 and CDR2 from the germline V gene are SGHTA and FQGNSA. This CDR3 has 14 amino acids. The CDR3 nucleotides are TGTGCCAGCAGCACCAGACAGTTTGCAGATACGCAGTATTTT. This translates into CASSTRQFADTQYF.

The J gene is TRBJ2-6, the V gene TRBV9, with D hard to call. CDR3 size: 16 residues. CDR1 and CDR2 from the germline V gene are SGDLS and YYNGEE. V shed 1 base and J shed 1 base, with 9 bases lying between them. CDR3: CASSVRGLSGANVLTF. The CDR3 bases are TGTGCCAGCAGCGTAAGAGGATTATCTGGGGCCAACGTCCTGACTTTC.